This TCR beta chain was captured in a study of somatic mutations in cytotoxic T cells in rheumatoid arthritis. Study summary: Patient blood (roughly 30 ml EDTA) was drawn right after diagnosis, before any treatment. General study findings and limits: Within the rheumatoid arthritis patients, CD8+ clonality went up as age increased (Spearman r=0.49). The same was not true of the healthy controls. No antigen targets were known for the expanded CD8+ clones.

On this clone: Its antigen is still unknown.

By positive magnetic bead selection, CD4+ and CD8+ cells were isolated, and their purity was checked by flow cytometry. Sequencing used immunoSEQ multiplex PCR; TCRdb keeps in-frame clones, though not all of them. The table lists more than 20,000 clones, roughly 80% of them singletons. The clonotype was recovered from an adult with rheumatoid arthritis. What was sequenced was CD8+ T cells sorted from blood.

CDR3 in DNA: TGCGCCAGCAGCCAAGATTCGGGCTCAGAACTCTCCTCCTACAATGAGCAGTTCTTC. Its protein product is CASSQDSGSELSSYNEQFF. V gene TRBV4-3 combines with J gene TRBJ2-1; the D is unclear. Germline V gene data show CDR1 as LGHNA and CDR2 as YSLEER. The CDR3 covers 19 residues. V shed 0 bases and J shed 0 bases, with 18 bases lying between them.